The 23 T cell receptor beta chains reported below all come from one sample, sequenced in a study of blood T cell repertoires in COVID-19. Clones were read by immunoSEQ multiplex PCR, and TCRdb kept only the in-frame ones, dropping some. The data hold 200,000 to 300,000 clones, with around 83% observed a single time. Sequencing used peripheral blood. These receptors originate from a woman aged 55-70 years with active or convalescent COVID-19.

J is TRBJ1-5 and V is TRBV30, with 8 bases that match TRBD1. The CDR3 is made up of 14 amino acids. In germline, CDR1 is GTSNPN, CDR2 SVGIG (reference sequence). V lost 2 bases to trimming and J lost 6 bases; unmatched junction nucleotides: 6. CDR3 nucleotides: TGTGCCTGGAGTCAGGGGGCACTGGGTCAGCCCCAGCATTTT. Translation gives CAWSQGALGQPQHF.

This clone was counted between two and nine times. The chain recombines TRBV6-2 or TRBV6-3 with TRBJ1-5; possibly TRBD1 for D (5 bases). Trimming took 5 bases from V and 9 from J, leaving 14 bases between them. Germline lookup yields CDR1 MNHEY and CDR2 SVGEGT. The CDR3 totals 13 residues. The CDR3 sequence: CASSPDKGRPQHF. CDR3 sequence (DNA): TGTGCCAGCAGTCCGGACAAGGGCAGGCCCCAGCATTTT.

V and J are TRBV9 and TRBJ2-3; D not certain. CDR1 and CDR2 from the germline V gene are SGDLS and YYNGEE. The V and J ends lost 0 bases and 4 bases respectively, with 12 bases between them. The CDR3 length is 15 residues. CDR3 coding DNA: TGTGCCAGCAGCGTAGCTGACGGGTTGGCAGATACGCAGTATTTT. Translation: CASSVADGLADTQYF.

The chain links TRBV6-5 to TRBJ1-1; TRBD1 aligns across 7 bases. J lost 2 bases, V lost 6 bases, and 6 bases had no gene match. The length of the CDR3 is 14 residues. Germline V gene lookup returns CDR1 MNHEY and CDR2 SVGAGI. CDR3 DNA sequence: TGTGCCAGCAGGGGGGGACAGTTTAACACTGAAGCTTTCTTT. Its translation is CASRGGQFNTEAFF.

This chain links TRBV7-2 with TRBJ1-5, with D maybe TRBD1 (6 bases). V was shortened by 5 bases and J by 2 bases, with 13 bases between the two germline ends. The CDR3 loop spans 15 amino acids. CDR1 is SGHTA and CDR2 is FQGNSA in the germline V gene. In DNA, the CDR3 is TGTGCCAGCAGCGCGGGGGCGCAGGGCAATCAGCCCCAGCATTTT. Encoded protein: CASSAGAQGNQPQHF.

The chain joins TRBV5-1 to TRBJ2-2, with D perhaps TRBD2 (5 bases). Germline lookup yields CDR1 SGHRS and CDR2 YFSETQ. V was pared by 7 bases and J by 4 bases, with 8 bases between. There are 12 residues in the CDR3. The DNA for the CDR3 is TGCGCCAGCGCGGGCCCCACCGGGGAGCTGTTTTTT. It yields the protein CASAGPTGELFF.

The gene calls are TRBV6-5 and TRBJ2-7; TRBD2 matches at 10 bases. Germline lookup yields CDR1 MNHEY and CDR2 SVGAGI. V trimming: 5 bases; J trimming: 4 bases; junction bases outside the gene matches: 5. The CDR3 loop spans 14 amino acids. The CDR3 DNA reads as TGTGCCAGCAGTCCCCAGCGGGGGGGGTACGAGCAGTACTTC. Its protein is CASSPQRGGYEQYF.

The chain couples TRBV19 to TRBJ1-2; D remains ambiguous. This CDR3 has 11 amino acids. The V gene lost 11 bases and the J gene lost 5 bases, with 12 bases spanning the gap. Germline V gene lookup returns CDR1 LNHDA and CDR2 SQIVND (reference sequence). CDR3 sequence (DNA): TGTGCCGTCTCCTCCTATTATGGCTACACCTTC. Translation gives CAVSSYYGYTF. The complete variable domain, with remaining parts taken from reference TRBV19 and TRBJ1-2, reads DGGITQSPKYLFRKEGQNVTLSCEQNLNHDAMYWYRQDPGQGLRLIYYSQIVNDFQKGDIAEGYSVSREKKESFPLTVTSAQKNPTAFYLCAVSSYYGYTFGSGTRLTVV.

The V and J genes are TRBV4-3 and TRBJ1-6; 8 positions agree with TRBD1. Germline CDR1 reads LGHNA; CDR2 reads YSLEER. J lost 12 bases, V lost 4 bases, and 8 bases had no gene match. The CDR3 has 14 amino acids. CDR3 sequence (DNA): TGCGCCAGCAGCCTTGGGACAGGTCGGGGACCCCTCCACTTT. It specifies CASSLGTGRGPLHF.

V usage is TRBV15 and J usage is TRBJ1-2; weak D call: TRBD1 (6 bases). Germline CDR1 is LNHNV and CDR2 is YYDKDF (reference sequence). V lost 0 bases and J lost 6, with 11 bases in between. This CDR3 has 14 amino acids. The CDR3 region has the DNA TGTGCCACCAGCAGAGATGGGGCAGGGGATGGCTACACCTTC. It specifies CATSRDGAGDGYTF.

V is TRBV4-3 and J is TRBJ2-1; 9 bases are shared with TRBD2. CDR1 is LGHNA, CDR2 YSLEER, per germline. The CDR3 is 17 residues long. Losses at the gene ends were 1 base for V and 3 bases for J; bases not matched to a gene: 7. Here the CDR3 reads CASSQVGLAGIYNEQFF. Here the CDR3 DNA reads TGCGCCAGCAGCCAAGTCGGGCTAGCGGGGATCTACAATGAGCAGTTCTTC.

This rearrangement joins TRBV6-2 or TRBV6-3 to TRBJ2-1, with TRBD2 matching 14 bases. V trimming: 5 bases; J trimming: 9 bases; junction bases outside the gene matches: 9. The CDR3 totals 16 residues. Per germline, CDR1 MNHEY and CDR2 SVGEGT. Written as DNA, the CDR3 is TGTGCCAGCAGTCTCCAGACTAGCGGGGGGGCCGGTGAGCAGTTCTTC. This gives the protein CASSLQTSGGAGEQFF.

The rearrangement joins TRBV3-1 (or the pseudogene TRBV3-2) to TRBJ1-2; the D gene is possibly TRBD1 (6 bases). This CDR3 has 14 amino acids. Germline V lookup: CDR1 LGHDT, CDR2 YNNKEL (reference sequence). Trimming removed 1 base from V and 7 bases from J, with 13 bases in between. CDR3 sequence: CASSQGQGHGGYTF. The CDR3, as DNA: TGTGCCAGCAGCCAAGGGCAGGGGCACGGTGGCTACACCTTC.

The gene calls are TRBV4-1 and TRBJ2-1, with D perhaps matching TRBD2 (6 bases). V gave up 0 bases and J gave up 6 bases, with 9 bases separating them. The germline V gene has CDR1 MGHRA and CDR2 YSYEKL. This CDR3 region has 14 residues. CDR3 bases: TGCGCCAGCAGCCAAGATAGGAGGGGCAATGAGCAGTTCTTC. It specifies CASSQDRRGNEQFF.

This clone was seen just once. The chain recombines TRBV19 with TRBJ1-3; D gene unclear. Germline V gene sequence: CDR1 LNHDA, CDR2 SQIVND (reference sequence). The CDR3 spans 13 residues. V was trimmed by 3 bases and J by 1 base, leaving 4 bases between them. The CDR3 here is CASSIRSGNTIYF. DNA for the CDR3: TGTGCCAGTAGTATCCGGTCTGGAAACACCATATATTTT.

This clone has only one observation. This rearrangement joins TRBV7-2 to TRBJ2-6; a possible D gene is TRBD1 (7 bases). The germline V gene encodes CDR1 SGHTA and CDR2 FQGNSA. V was shortened by 4 bases and J by 3 bases, with 10 bases between the two germline ends. The CDR3 is 15 amino acids. The CDR3 is CASSWQGGGANVLTF. As DNA, the CDR3 is TGTGCCAGCAGCTGGCAGGGGGGTGGGGCCAACGTCCTGACTTTC.

This clone appeared a few times. The chain recombines TRBV6-5 with TRBJ2-5; 7 nucleotides agree with TRBD2. The CDR3 sequence is 13 residues long. Germline lookup yields CDR1 MNHEY and CDR2 SVGAGI. With V trimmed by 6 bases and J by 5 bases, 6 bases remained unmatched. The CDR3 bases are TGTGCCAGCAGCCCAGCGGGGTTTGAGACCCAGTACTTC. This translates into CASSPAGFETQYF.

The genes are TRBV11-3 and TRBJ1-6, with TRBD1 as a possible D gene (6 bases). Germline CDR1 SGHNT, CDR2 YENEEA. V shed 5 bases and J shed 0 bases, with 23 bases lying between them. The length of the CDR3 is 20 residues. CDR3 DNA: TGTGCCAGCAGCACCCCGCCCCCGCAGGGGACATCCTCCTATAATTCACCCCTCCACTTT. Its translation: CASSTPPPQGTSSYNSPLHF.

The rearrangement uses TRBV30 and TRBJ1-2; D possibly corresponds to TRBD1 (5 bases). The V end was cut by 4 bases, the J end by 9 bases, with 15 bases between. The germline V gene encodes CDR1 GTSNPN and CDR2 SVGIG (reference sequence). The length of the CDR3 is 12 residues. CDR3 DNA: TGTGCCTGGACCAGGGATCTTAGGAGCTACACCTTC. As protein: CAWTRDLRSYTF.

V gene TRBV7-9 combines with J gene TRBJ1-2; D is unclear. The CDR3 sequence is 14 residues long. Germline assignment: CDR1 SEHNR and CDR2 FQNEAQ (reference sequence). The V end lost 5 bases, the J end lost 3 bases, and 13 bases lay between the germline ends. CDR3 sequence reads: CASSLTAAYYGYTF. For the CDR3, the DNA is TGTGCCAGCAGCCTAACGGCAGCGTACTATGGCTACACCTTC.

The chain has TRBV4-1 and TRBJ2-7; 9 bases agree with TRBD1. After removal of 3 bases from V and 5 bases from J, the junction contained 11 bases not matched to a gene. CDR1 is MGHRA and CDR2 is YSYEKL in the germline V gene. The length of the CDR3 is 16 residues. CDR3 in DNA: TGCGCCAGCAGCCAGGATCCCGGGACAGGGCGCCACGAGCAGTACTTC. Translation gives CASSQDPGTGRHEQYF.

Only a few counts were recorded for this clone. V gene TRBV9 combines with J gene TRBJ1-2, with D uncertain. The CDR3 extends over 14 amino acids. V was shortened by 2 bases and J by 4 bases, with 12 bases between the two germline ends. The germline gives CDR1 SGDLS, CDR2 YYNGEE. DNA of the CDR3: TGTGCCAGCAGCGTCGATCCGGCTAGCTATGGCTACACCTTC. It translates to CASSVDPASYGYTF.

The count of this clone is one. This chain connects TRBV7-8 to TRBJ1-4, with D perhaps matching TRBD1 (5 bases). Germline-derived CDR1 and CDR2 are SGHVS and FQNEAQ. Trimming took off 3 bases at V and 6 bases at J, with 11 bases between the two ends. The CDR3 is made up of 14 amino acids. DNA for the CDR3: TGTGCCAGCAGCTTGGGGCTCGGGCATGAAAAACTGTTTTTT. Protein product: CASSLGLGHEKLFF.